This TCR beta chain was obtained from a study of HIV-infected patients and healthy controls. Germline CDR1 and CDR2: SGHTA and FQGTGA. V was pared by 3 bases and J by 0 bases, with 5 bases between. This CDR3 has 13 residues. TCRdb fed the 5' RACE reads into MiXCR, producing one record per CDR3 protein. The data show around 67,000 distinct CDR3 sequences, around 16% seen once. The TCR sequence derives from a human donor in good health. The chain links TRBV7-3 to TRBJ1-1; D remains ambiguous. The sequencing input was CD4+ T cells from blood. The CDR3 here is CASSLSVNTEAFF. The CDR3 DNA reads TGTGCCAGCAGCTTGTCAGTGAACACTGAAGCTTTCTTT.